This T cell receptor beta chain was recovered during a study of lymphopenia after photon versus proton radiotherapy. Study-level results: Better survival with proton therapy was suggested as possible, not demonstrated. In patients who died, overall survival fell as post-nadir TCR diversity dropped more.

This clone occurred once. Its antigen is still unknown. The assay was immunoSEQ multiplex PCR, and TCRdb's table has in-frame clones only and misses some. The sample has approximately 58,000 clones, about 83% seen once. The specimen comprised peripheral blood, sampled from a patient treated with photon-based radiotherapy. This TCR was recovered from a man aged 50-60 years with gastric cancer.

The chain's CDR3 is CASSDRSSGNTIYF. CDR3 in DNA: TGTGCCAGCAGCGACAGGAGCTCTGGAAACACCATATATTTT. The chain recombines TRBV2 with TRBJ1-3, with a weak D call TRBD1 (6 bases). V gave up 6 bases and J gave up 0 bases, with 9 bases separating them. In germline, CDR1 is SNHLY, CDR2 FYNNEI. The CDR3 spans 14 residues.